This T cell receptor beta chain was retrieved from a study of lymphopenia after photon versus proton radiotherapy. Using immunoSEQ multiplex PCR, the repertoire was profiled, and TCRdb retains in-frame clones only, with some absent. The sample has around 25,000 clones, 75% to 90% seen once; the top ten hold about 22%. Germline V gene data show CDR1 as SGDLS and CDR2 as YYNGEE. V dropped 1 base and J dropped 0 bases, with 7 bases sitting between them. The CDR3 runs 15 residues. With regard to this clone: Its antigen is currently unknown.

Study results and caveats: Proton therapy kept repertoires fairly stable, unlike photons, which gained effector/memory cells. After the lymphocyte nadir, photon-treated repertoires showed oligoclonal expansion, especially of CD8+ Temra cells.

The sequence derives from a man aged 35 to 55 with gastric cancer. J is TRBJ2-2 and V is TRBV9; a weak D match, TRBD1 (6 bases). The sequences come from peripheral blood, collected from a patient treated with photon-based radiotherapy. CDR3 bases: TGTGCCAGCAGCGTATACAGGGCGAACACCGGGGAGCTGTTTTTT. Translated, it gives CASSVYRANTGELFF.